This is a list of T cell receptor beta chains from one sample in a study of radiation and T cells in renal cell carcinoma. TCRdb keeps only in-frame clones here, not all; method: immunoSEQ multiplex PCR. The sample has 70,000 to 100,000 clones, roughly 85% seen once; the top ten hold 20% to 25%. The source material was blood, sampled from a patient whose treatment included radiotherapy and nephrectomy. These receptors all stem from a woman aged 45 to 65 with renal cell carcinoma. Each CDR3 is given with its conserved first and last residue. The D gene is left open where the match is weak. Not all rows give a size; the values are once, few, many and, for expanded clones, a class.

size	J	V	length	D	DNA	CDR3
-	TRBJ2-7	TRBV4-3	13	-	TGCGCCAGCAGCCCGACCAGGTTCTACGAGCAGTACTTC	CASSPTRFYEQYF
-	TRBJ1-6	TRBV6-5	14	-	TGTGCCAGCAGTTACCGGGTTCGGAATTCACCCCTCCACTTT	CASSYRVRNSPLHF
once	TRBJ2-5	TRBV9	14	-	TGTGCCAGCAGCGGGGTGACCCCTAGGGAGACCCAGTACTTC	CASSGVTPRETQYF
-	TRBJ2-7	TRBV5-6	15	-	TGTGCCAGCAGCTCCCTGGGGACCATAGGCCTCGAGCAGTACTTC	CASSSLGTIGLEQYF
-	TRBJ2-3	TRBV7-2	15	TRBD1	TGTGCCAGCAGCCAGACAGGGATTGAAGGTGATACGCAGTATTTT	CASSQTGIEGDTQYF
few	TRBJ2-1	TRBV6-5	14	-	TGTGCCAGCAGTTACGCCCCCCCGCCCATGGAGCAGTTCTTC	CASSYAPPPMEQFF
-	TRBJ2-3	TRBV30	16	TRBD2	TGTGCCTGGAGTGGCGGGGCTAGCGGGGGGGCAGATACGCAGTATTTT	CAWSGGASGGADTQYF
-	TRBJ2-4	TRBV4-3	15	TRBD1	TGCGCCAGCAGCCAGACGGACAGGGCCAAAAACATTCAGTACTTC	CASSQTDRAKNIQYF
-	TRBJ2-3	TRBV7-9	14	TRBD2	TGTGCCAGCGTTTACTCCGGGGGGGCAGATACGCAGTATTTT	CASVYSGGADTQYF
-	TRBJ2-7	TRBV5-4	13	-	TGTGCCAGCAGAGCAGTTGGGGGCTACGAGCAGTACTTC	CASRAVGGYEQYF
-	TRBJ1-5	TRBV7-2	15	-	TGTGCCAGCAGCACTTCGGCAGGGGATAGACAGCCCCAGCATTTT	CASSTSAGDRQPQHF
-	TRBJ1-2	TRBV5-1	14	TRBD1	TGCGCCAGCAGCTTAGGGACAGGGGGCTCTGGCTACACCTTC	CASSLGTGGSGYTF
-	TRBJ2-7	TRBV20-1	11	-	TGCAGTGGGACTGGTCTTTTCGAGCAGTACTTC	CSGTGLFEQYF
-	TRBJ2-2	TRBV9	18	-	TGTGCCAGCAGCGTAGCTCGGTCCGGGGGCCCAAACAACGGGGAGCTGTTTTTT	CASSVARSGGPNNGELFF
once	TRBJ1-6	TRBV7-2	15	-	TGTGCCAGCAGCTTACTTGGGGGGGCGAATTCACCCCTCCACTTT	CASSLLGGANSPLHF
few	TRBJ1-5	TRBV5-1	14	TRBD1	TGCGCCAGCAGCCGGGACAGGTCTGGGCAGCCCCAGCATTTT	CASSRDRSGQPQHF
-	TRBJ1-1	TRBV19	13	-	TGTGCCAGTAGAACAGGGCCGAACACTGAAGCTTTCTTT	CASRTGPNTEAFF
-	TRBJ1-5	TRBV27	18	-	TGTGCCAGCAGTCTATACAGCCAGGGGCCACATAGCAATCAGCCCCAGCATTTT	CASSLYSQGPHSNQPQHF
-	TRBJ2-7	TRBV5-1	14	TRBD2	TGCGCCAGCAGCTCGGGACTAGCGGGAGACGAGCAGTACTTC	CASSSGLAGDEQYF
-	TRBJ2-7	TRBV7-2	14	-	TGTGCCAGCAGCTTATCCTTTGCAGGATACGAGCAGTACTTC	CASSLSFAGYEQYF
-	TRBJ2-2	TRBV4-1	16	-	TGCGCCAGCAGCCTTGAAGAGAGGGAGAACACCGGGGAGCTGTTTTTT	CASSLEERENTGELFF
-	TRBJ2-1	TRBV19	16	TRBD1	TGTGCCAGTAGTATAGTAAGGCAGGGGGTGTCCAATGAGCAGTTCTTC	CASSIVRQGVSNEQFF
-	TRBJ2-3	TRBV2	13	TRBD2	TGTGCCAGCCGGACTAGCGGGGCAGATACGCAGTATTTT	CASRTSGADTQYF
-	TRBJ2-1	TRBV2	14	-	TGTGCCAGCCAGGACCTGCTCACTCCCAATGAGCAGTTCTTC	CASQDLLTPNEQFF
-	TRBJ1-1	TRBV5-1	15	-	TGCGCCAGCAGCTTGGGGGGGATCGGGTCCACTGAAGCTTTCTTT	CASSLGGIGSTEAFF
-	TRBJ2-2	TRBV6-5	15	TRBD1	TGTGCCAGCAGTCATGACAGGGTTAACACCGGGGAGCTGTTTTTT	CASSHDRVNTGELFF
-	TRBJ1-2	TRBV5-4	15	-	TGTGCCAGCAGCTTGGTCGGGGAATATGTCTATGGCTACACCTTC	CASSLVGEYVYGYTF
-	TRBJ1-2	TRBV7-2	15	TRBD1	TGTGCCAGCAGCTTAGGGACAGGGGTCGCCTATGGCTACACCTTC	CASSLGTGVAYGYTF
once	TRBJ2-5	TRBV9	16	TRBD1	TGTGCCAGCAGCCCACCCCGGGACAGGGCCCAAGAGACCCAGTACTTC	CASSPPRDRAQETQYF
-	TRBJ2-1	TRBV7-6	14	TRBD1	TGTGCCAGCAGCTTCGCGACAGGGGGCAATGAGCAGTTCTTC	CASSFATGGNEQFF
-	TRBJ1-4	TRBV19	16	-	TGTGCCAGTAGACCCGGGGACACCACGGGAAATGAAAAACTGTTTTTT	CASRPGDTTGNEKLFF
-	TRBJ2-7	TRBV6-1	13	TRBD1	TGTGCCAGCAGTTCACAGGGGGCCTACGAGCAGTACTTC	CASSSQGAYEQYF
-	TRBJ2-1	TRBV5-4	16	-	TGTGCCAGCAGCTTCCCTGGTCAGGGGGGGAAAAATGAGCAGTTCTTC	CASSFPGQGGKNEQFF
-	TRBJ2-7	TRBV5-1	14	-	TGCGCCAGCAGTCCTCTACCAGGCAGTTACGAGCAGTACTTC	CASSPLPGSYEQYF
-	TRBJ2-5	TRBV10-3	12	-	TGTGCCATCAGTGAGTTTTGGGGGACCCAGTACTTC	CAISEFWGTQYF
-	TRBJ2-4	TRBV4-3	16	-	TGCGCCAGCAGCCAATCGGGTAGCGGAGCCAAAAACATTCAGTACTTC	CASSQSGSGAKNIQYF
few	TRBJ1-1	TRBV23-1	15	-	TGCGCCAGCAGTCAATCGAAGGGAGGAAACACTGAAGCTTTCTTT	CASSQSKGGNTEAFF
-	TRBJ2-1	TRBV5-1	16	-	TGCGCCAGCAGTAAGATAGGCGGGCCAGTCTACAATGAGCAGTTCTTC	CASSKIGGPVYNEQFF
-	TRBJ1-1	TRBV27	13	-	TGTGCCAGCAGTTTTGGGACATCAGACGAAGCTTTCTTT	CASSFGTSDEAFF
-	TRBJ2-7	TRBV10-2	14	TRBD2	TGCGCCAGCAGCAAGCGGGGGGGCCGGGACGAGCAGTACTTC	CASSKRGGRDEQYF
-	TRBJ1-4	TRBV19	16	-	TGTGCCAGTAACCGGGTCCATAGAGCAACTAATGAAAAACTGTTTTTT	CASNRVHRATNEKLFF
-	TRBJ2-3	TRBV7-6	17	-	TGTGCCAGCAGCTTAGGGCGACTAGTAGTAAGCACAGATACGCAGTATTTT	CASSLGRLVVSTDTQYF
-	TRBJ1-1	TRBV27	14	-	TGTGCCACTCTGAGGGCCTCGGGGAGTCCTGAAGCTTTCTTT	CATLRASGSPEAFF
-	TRBJ1-1	TRBV6-1	15	TRBD1	TGTGCCAGCAAGCGGGACAGGGGGATGAACACTGAAGCTTTCTTT	CASKRDRGMNTEAFF
-	TRBJ2-7	TRBV7-2	16	TRBD2	TGTGCCAGCAGCCCTACTCGCTTAGCGGGAGGCCACGAGCAGTACTTC	CASSPTRLAGGHEQYF
-	TRBJ1-2	TRBV4-2	16	-	TGTGCCAGCAGTCCTCCGCGGGCACTTAGTAACTATGGCTACACCTTC	CASSPPRALSNYGYTF
-	TRBJ2-3	TRBV20-1	11	TRBD2	TGCAGTGCTAGATTGGGACTAGCGGGATATTTT	CSARLGLAGYF
-	TRBJ2-7	TRBV18	14	TRBD1	TGTGCCAGCTCACCACCGACAGGGGGTGGGGAGCAGTACTTC	CASSPPTGGGEQYF
-	TRBJ2-7	TRBV15	12	-	TGTGCCACCAGCTTCCAGGGGCGCGAGCAGTACTTC	CATSFQGREQYF
-	TRBJ2-1	TRBV7-9	14	-	TGTGCCAGCAGCTCTCAATACACGGGGAATGAGCAGTTCTTC	CASSSQYTGNEQFF
few	TRBJ1-1	TRBV7-2	15	-	TGTGCCAGCAGCTTAGTGGGGGTTTCGAACACTGAAGCTTTCTTT	CASSLVGVSNTEAFF